This T cell receptor (beta chain) was identified during a study of blood T cell repertoires in COVID-19. For the study at large: Samples representing acute and convalescent COVID-19 were sourced from the United States, Italy and Spain.

The V gene lost 0 bases and the J gene lost 3 bases, with 9 bases spanning the gap. The germline V gene encodes CDR1 LNHNV and CDR2 YYDKDF (reference sequence). The CDR3 loop spans 15 amino acids. Some clones are missing from TCRdb's copy, which holds only in-frame ones; the method was immunoSEQ multiplex PCR. The table has 100,000 to 150,000 clones, roughly 90% seen once. This chain links TRBV15 with TRBJ1-3, with D unresolved. The sequence derives from a man between 50 and 59 years old with active or convalescent COVID-19. The sequenced sample was peripheral blood. This CDR3 reads CATSRDFSRGNTIYF. The DNA for the CDR3 is TGTGCCACCAGCAGAGATTTCTCCCGTGGAAACACCATATATTTT.